This TCR beta chain was profiled in a study of regulatory T cells in long-lasting Graves disease. Across the study: Graves' patients (newly diagnosed) had been on antithyroid drugs under 3 months.

Time point in this sample: newly diagnosed GD, antithyroid drugs for less than 3 months. The TCR library was prepared using RNA isolated from PBMCs. The patients were enrolled through endocrinology in Xi'an, China. Study-wide results and limits: Sampling was limited to peripheral blood rather than thyroid tissue.

This clonotype was counted ten times or more. The antigen is unknown. Assembly of TCR beta libraries relied on iRepertoire HTBI primers together with Arm-PCR of CDR3 regions. TCRdb reprocessed the multiplex PCR reads with MiXCR, giving one entry per CDR3 protein. The sample lists over 450,000 distinct CDR3 sequences, 12% occurring once. This CDR3 region has 12 residues. The germline V gene has CDR1 PRHDT and CDR2 FYEKMQ (reference sequence). Trimming left V 6 bases short and J 5 bases short, with 10 bases between. This sample also appeared in a second study, on T cells in Graves' hyperthyroidism and ophthalmopathy. That work contributes: Blood also showed most of the thyroid clonotypes that were expanded above 0.001.

This sequence originates from a woman in her thirties with Graves disease. V is TRBV13 and J is TRBJ1-1, with D possibly being TRBD1 (6 bases). This specimen consisted of peripheral blood mononuclear cells (PBMCs), obtained at new diagnosis, from a patient treated with antithyroid drugs. Here the CDR3 DNA reads TGTGCCAGCAGGTGGGGGGCGACTGAAGCTTTCTTT. It codes for CASRWGATEAFF.